Presented here are 16 T cell receptor beta chains from one specimen sequenced in a study of response to subunit inactivated influenza vaccine. One entry per CDR3 protein, called by TCRdb with MiXCR from the RT-PCR reads. This sample has about 570,000 distinct CDR3 sequences; about 11% occur once, and the top ten carry more than 9.5%. This same sample was also part of a study on T cells expressing NK-cell markers. In that study: Beta-chain TCR cDNA was generated via 5'RACE template switching with UMIs.

The source material was PBMCs from blood, sampled on the day of vaccination. The receptors come from a man aged 45-65 years who received an inactivated influenza vaccine.

The V gene is TRBV7-2, the J gene TRBJ2-1; unclear D gene. V lost 3 bases and J 3 bases, leaving 9 bases between the germline ends. This CDR3 is 14 amino acids long. The germline V gene has CDR1 SGHTA and CDR2 FQGNSA. Written as DNA, the CDR3 is TGTGCCAGCAGCTTCTTACAGAACTACAATGAGCAGTTCTTC. It translates to CASSFLQNYNEQFF.

This clonotype was observed a few times. The gene calls are TRBV12-3 or TRBV12-4 and TRBJ2-1, with 8 positions matching TRBD1. Trimming cost V 6 bases and J 0 bases; bases outside gene matches: 13. The CDR3 is made up of 18 amino acids. CDR3 region: CASSQSGTGQISYNEQFF. In DNA form, the CDR3 reads TGTGCCAGCAGCCAATCCGGGACAGGACAAATCTCCTACAATGAGCAGTTCTTC.

The chain couples TRBV12-3 or TRBV12-4 to TRBJ2-7; D possibly uses TRBD1 or TRBD2 (5 bases each). This CDR3 spans 13 amino acids. CDR3 nucleotides: TGTCCTACGGGGCGGAGGAGCTCCTACGAGCAGTACTTC. Protein: CPTGRRSSYEQYF.

This clonotype showed up many times. This sequence joins TRBV4-3 and TRBJ2-1; no firm D call. V lost 0 bases and J lost 0, with 9 bases in between. Germline assignment: CDR1 LGHNA and CDR2 YSLEER. The CDR3 runs 16 residues. The CDR3 protein is CASSQDQVSSYNEQFF. The CDR3 nucleotides are TGCGCCAGCAGCCAAGATCAGGTTAGCTCCTACAATGAGCAGTTCTTC.

The sample holds many counts of this clonotype. The chain recombines TRBV5-1 with TRBJ1-2, with no clear D. The CDR3 spans 13 residues. V was clipped by 4 bases and J by 2 bases, with 9 bases between them. Germline CDR1 reads SGHRS; CDR2 reads YFSETQ. This chain's CDR3 is CASSPRDNYGYTF. The CDR3 DNA follows: TGCGCCAGCAGCCCGCGTGACAACTATGGCTACACCTTC.

This clonotype occurred many times. The V call is TRBV12-3 or TRBV12-4, the J call TRBJ2-3; tentatively, D is TRBD2 (8 bases). The CDR3 has 15 residues. Trimming removed 5 bases from V and 7 bases from J, with 19 bases in between. The chain's CDR3 is CASSLRTGGGNTQYF. The CDR3 DNA follows: TGTGCCAGCAGTCTGAGGACAGGCGGGGGGAATACGCAGTATTTT.

The V and J genes are TRBV3-1 and TRBJ2-1; no clear D. CDR3 length: 14 residues. Looked up from germline, CDR1 is LGHDT and CDR2 is YNNKEL (reference sequence). V gave up 4 bases and J gave up 9 bases, with 16 bases separating them. As DNA, the CDR3 is TGTGCCAGCAGCCTGGTTGAAGGTGTAGGTGAGCAGTTCTTC. As protein: CASSLVEGVGEQFF.

The V call is TRBV7-2, the J call TRBJ2-7; D uncertain. The CDR3 loop spans 14 amino acids. The V end lost 5 bases, the J end lost 0 bases, and 11 bases lay between the germline ends. Germline CDR1 reads SGHTA; CDR2 reads FQGNSA. The CDR3 is CASSHLGISYEQYF. The CDR3 DNA reads TGTGCCAGCAGCCACCTAGGGATCTCCTACGAGCAGTACTTC.

This clonotype showed up just a few times. The V gene is TRBV28, the J gene TRBJ2-3; the match to TRBD2 covers 8 bases. V lost 4 bases to trimming and J lost 3 bases; unmatched junction nucleotides: 9. Germline V CDR1 and CDR2: MDHEN, SYDVKM. The CDR3 has 16 residues. CDR3 sequence (DNA): TGTGCCAGCAGTTCCCTCCCGGGACTAGGTACAGATACGCAGTATTTT. It yields the protein CASSSLPGLGTDTQYF.

This clonotype appeared a few times. The V gene is TRBV27, the J gene TRBJ2-3; possible D gene TRBD2, 5 bases. Germline V gives CDR1 MNHEY, CDR2 SMNVEV (reference sequence). This CDR3 spans 16 amino acids. V was pared by 3 bases and J by 2 bases, with 15 bases between. The CDR3 reads CASSFWAFGDTDTQYF. Here the CDR3 DNA reads TGTGCCAGCAGTTTTTGGGCTTTCGGGGACACAGATACGCAGTATTTT.

This clonotype appeared a few times. The chain is built from TRBV12-3 or TRBV12-4 and TRBJ2-3; TRBD2 is a possible D gene (6 bases). CDR3 length: 13 residues. The ends were cut back, 6 bases at V and 4 bases at J, with 11 bases in the middle. CDR3 coding DNA: TGTGCCAGCAGCTGGGAGGAGGCAGATACGCAGTATTTT. Translation: CASSWEEADTQYF.

This clonotype was observed a few times. The chain combines TRBV20-1 with TRBJ2-3, with 13 nucleotides matching TRBD2. J was trimmed by 4 bases and V by 3 bases; bases with no gene match: 10. Germline-derived CDR1 and CDR2 are DFQATT and SNEGSKA (reference sequence). The CDR3 is 17 amino acids. DNA of the CDR3: TGCAGTGCTAGGGCCGGGACTAGCGGGGTGGGCCCAGATACGCAGTATTTT. Amino acid sequence: CSARAGTSGVGPDTQYF.

The chain employs TRBV24-1 and TRBJ2-1, with a weak D call TRBD2 (6 bases). Trimming removed 9 bases from V and 3 bases from J, with 14 bases in between. CDR3 size: 14 residues. Germline CDR1 KGHDR, CDR2 SFDVKD. The CDR3 coding sequence is TGTGCCACCTCGGACGGCGGGATCTACAATGAGCAGTTCTTC. Amino acid sequence: CATSDGGIYNEQFF.

The V and J genes are TRBV20-1 and TRBJ2-5, with D tentatively TRBD1 or TRBD2 (5 bases each). V dropped 6 bases and J dropped 5 bases, with 13 bases sitting between them. The CDR3 is made up of 12 amino acids. CDR1 is DFQATT, CDR2 SNEGSKA, per germline (reference sequence). The CDR3 DNA follows: TGCAGTGCAGAACGGGGCGGGGAGACCCAGTACTTC. This codes for CSAERGGETQYF.

The sample holds many counts of this clonotype. The genes are TRBV6-1 and TRBJ2-2, with TRBD1 identical over 7 bases. Germline-derived CDR1 and CDR2 are MNHNS and SASEGT. CDR3 length equals 14 residues. The V and J ends lost 7 bases and 0 bases, in that order; junction bases with no gene match: 2. CDR3 sequence (DNA): TGTGCCAGCAACGGACAGGCGAACACCGGGGAGCTGTTTTTT. Translated: CASNGQANTGELFF.

This clonotype was recorded a few times. This chain links TRBV12-3 or TRBV12-4 with TRBJ2-2, with D maybe TRBD1 (5 bases). V dropped 6 bases and J dropped 2 bases, with 10 bases sitting between them. CDR3 length equals 14 residues. CDR3 sequence: CASRQQENTGELFF. The CDR3 bases are TGTGCCAGCAGGCAACAGGAAAACACCGGGGAGCTGTTTTTT.